The clone carrying this T cell receptor beta chain was recorded a few times. Its antigen is still unknown. This table comes from immunoSEQ multiplex PCR, and its TCRdb copy is limited to in-frame clones, with some not included. Here the sample spans just under 60,000 clones, roughly 81% being singletons. This sample was taken from a study of memory CD4+ T cells and cytomegalovirus serostatus. Notes on the study in general: About 40% of the roughly 150 known CMV-associated TCRbeta sequences appeared in CD4+ memory.

The sort gate was single viable CD3+CD4+CD8-CD45RO+ cells for memory CD4+ T cells. Serum IgG to CMV pp150, pp28, p38 and p52 defined serostatus. CDR3 length equals 13 residues. The germline V and J ends were trimmed by 3 bases and 8 bases, with 10 bases remaining between them. Germline V gene data show CDR1 as MDHEN and CDR2 as SYDVKM. The V call is TRBV28, the J call TRBJ1-4; no clear D gene. Specimen: memory CD4+ T cells from blood. The source of this sequence is an adult in good health and CMV-seronegative. The DNA of the CDR3 is TGTGCCAGCAGTTTCGGGGTGGGGGAAAAACTGTTTTTT. As protein: CASSFGVGEKLFF. The whole variable domain, remainder taken from reference TRBV28 and TRBJ1-4, is DVKVTQSSRYLVKRTGEKVFLECVQDMDHENMFWYRQDPGLGLRLIYFSYDVKMKEKGDIPEGYSVSREKKERFSLILESASTNQTSMYLCASSFGVGEKLFFGSGTQLSVL.